This T cell receptor gamma chain was captured in a study of gamma-delta chains in newborns, infants, children. Study details: Microbial exposure reportedly drives polyclonal innate γδ T cell expansion after birth.

In its sample, this clone was seen a few times. Other DNA variants within this sample encode the same CDR3. TCRdb ran CATT on the reads. This sample has around 580 gamma-chain clones, with 70% to 80% found just once. V was pared by 2 bases and J by 6 bases, with 1 base of the junction left unmatched. The V gene's germline CDR1 is GITISATS and CDR2 ISYDGTV (reference sequence). This CDR3 spans 15 amino acids. Sequenced: blood. The TCR was taken from a child who was a newborn, infant or young child, either healthy, febrile or measles-vaccinated (not recorded which). V gene TRGV9 combines with J gene TRGJP. TCRdb does not report a J gene; here it was assigned by matching the DNA to germline references. CDR3 amino acids: CALWEGELGKKIKVF. The CDR3 DNA reads as TGTGCCTTGTGGGAGGGAGAGTTGGGCAAAAAAATCAAGGTATTT.